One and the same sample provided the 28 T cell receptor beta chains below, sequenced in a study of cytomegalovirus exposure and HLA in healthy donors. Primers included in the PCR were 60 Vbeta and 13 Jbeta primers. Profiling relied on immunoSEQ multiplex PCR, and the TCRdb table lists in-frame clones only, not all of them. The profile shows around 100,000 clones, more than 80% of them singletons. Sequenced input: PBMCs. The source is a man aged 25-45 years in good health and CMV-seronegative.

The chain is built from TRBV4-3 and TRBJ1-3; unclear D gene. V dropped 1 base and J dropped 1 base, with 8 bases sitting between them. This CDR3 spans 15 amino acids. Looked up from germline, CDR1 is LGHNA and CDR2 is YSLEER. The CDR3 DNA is TGCGCCAGCAGCCAAGTTTTGACTTCTGGAAACACCATATATTTT. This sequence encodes CASSQVLTSGNTIYF.

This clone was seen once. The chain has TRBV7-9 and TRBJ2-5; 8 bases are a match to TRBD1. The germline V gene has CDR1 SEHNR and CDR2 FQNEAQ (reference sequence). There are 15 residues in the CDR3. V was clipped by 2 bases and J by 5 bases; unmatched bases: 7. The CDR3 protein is CASSLTPTGVETQYF. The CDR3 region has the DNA TGTGCCAGCAGCTTAACCCCGACAGGGGTCGAGACCCAGTACTTC.

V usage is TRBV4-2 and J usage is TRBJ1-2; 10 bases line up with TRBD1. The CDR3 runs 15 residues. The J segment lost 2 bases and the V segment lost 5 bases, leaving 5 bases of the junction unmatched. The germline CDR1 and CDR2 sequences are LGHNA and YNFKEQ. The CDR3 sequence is CASSKTGGRNYGYTF. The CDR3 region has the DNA TGTGCCAGCAGCAAGACAGGGGGCAGGAACTATGGCTACACCTTC.

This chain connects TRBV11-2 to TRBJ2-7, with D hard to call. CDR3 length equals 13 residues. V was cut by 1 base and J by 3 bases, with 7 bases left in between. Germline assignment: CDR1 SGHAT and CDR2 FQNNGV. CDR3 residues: CASSLVAYYEQYF. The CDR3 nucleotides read TGTGCCAGCAGCTTAGTGGCTTACTACGAGCAGTACTTC.

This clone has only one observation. The DNA of the CDR3 is TGTGCCAGCAGTTACCAGGGGCAGTACAATGAGCAGTTCTTC. Its translation: CASSYQGQYNEQFF. This chain uses TRBV6-6 with TRBJ2-1; possibly TRBD1 for D (6 bases). The CDR3 sequence is 14 residues long. Germline V CDR1 and CDR2: MNHNY, SVGAGI (reference sequence). Trimming left V 2 bases short and J 4 bases short, with 9 bases between.

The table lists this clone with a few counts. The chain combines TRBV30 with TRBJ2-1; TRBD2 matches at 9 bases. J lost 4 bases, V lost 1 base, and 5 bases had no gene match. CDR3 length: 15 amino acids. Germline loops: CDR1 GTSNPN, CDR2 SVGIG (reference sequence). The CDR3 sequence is CAWSDSGRGYNEQFF. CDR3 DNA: TGTGCCTGGAGTGATAGCGGGAGAGGTTACAATGAGCAGTTCTTC.

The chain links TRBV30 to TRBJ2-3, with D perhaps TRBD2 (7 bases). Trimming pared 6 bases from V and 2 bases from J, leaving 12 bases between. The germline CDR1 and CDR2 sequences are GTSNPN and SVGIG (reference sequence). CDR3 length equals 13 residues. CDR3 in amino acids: CACAGANTDTQYF. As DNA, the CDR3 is TGTGCCTGCGCGGGGGCGAACACAGATACGCAGTATTTT.

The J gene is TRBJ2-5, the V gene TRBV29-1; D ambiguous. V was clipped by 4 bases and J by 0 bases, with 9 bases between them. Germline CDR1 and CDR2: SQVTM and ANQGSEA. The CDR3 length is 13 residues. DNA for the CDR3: TGCAGCGTTGGACATAGATACCAAGAGACCCAGTACTTC. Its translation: CSVGHRYQETQYF.

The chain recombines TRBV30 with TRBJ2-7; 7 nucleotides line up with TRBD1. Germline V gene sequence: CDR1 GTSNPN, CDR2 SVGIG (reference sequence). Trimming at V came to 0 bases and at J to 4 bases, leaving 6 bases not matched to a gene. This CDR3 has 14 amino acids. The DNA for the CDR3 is TGTGCCTGGAGTGTACGGACAGGAGTATACGAGCAGTACTTC. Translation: CAWSVRTGVYEQYF.

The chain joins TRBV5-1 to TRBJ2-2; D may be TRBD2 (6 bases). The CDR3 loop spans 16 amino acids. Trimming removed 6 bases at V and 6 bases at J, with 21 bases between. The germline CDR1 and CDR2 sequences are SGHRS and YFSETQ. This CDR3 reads CASTPVSGVSAGELFF. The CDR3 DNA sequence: TGCGCCAGCACCCCGGTCTCGGGGGTATCAGCCGGGGAGCTGTTTTTT.

CDR3 nucleotides: TGCGCCAGCAGCCAAGATAGTTGGGGCGAAAAACTGTTTTTT. This gives the protein CASSQDSWGEKLFF. The chain carries TRBV4-3 and TRBJ1-4; TRBD1 is a possible D gene (5 bases). Germline loops: CDR1 LGHNA, CDR2 YSLEER. The CDR3 extends over 14 amino acids. Trimming took off 0 bases at V and 8 bases at J, with 10 bases between the two ends.

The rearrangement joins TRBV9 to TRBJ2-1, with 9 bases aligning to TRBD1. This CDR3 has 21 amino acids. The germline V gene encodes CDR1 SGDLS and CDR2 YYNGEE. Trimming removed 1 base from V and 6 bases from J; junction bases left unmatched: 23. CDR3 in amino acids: CASSVNRPIQGAGRRGNEQFF. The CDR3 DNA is TGTGCCAGCAGCGTAAACCGTCCCATACAGGGGGCAGGTAGAAGGGGCAATGAGCAGTTCTTC. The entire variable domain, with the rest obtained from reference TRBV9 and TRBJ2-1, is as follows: DSGVTQTPKHLITATGQRVTLRCSPRSGDLSVYWYQQSLDQGLQFLIQYYNGEERAKGNILERFSAQQFPDLHSELNLSSLELGDSALYFCASSVNRPIQGAGRRGNEQFFGPGTRLTVL.

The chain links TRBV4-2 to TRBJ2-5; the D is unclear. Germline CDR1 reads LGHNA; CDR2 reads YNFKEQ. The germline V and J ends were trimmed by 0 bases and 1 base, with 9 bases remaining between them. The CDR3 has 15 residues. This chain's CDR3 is CASSQDSQSQETQYF. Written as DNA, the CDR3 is TGTGCCAGCAGCCAAGATAGCCAGAGCCAAGAGACCCAGTACTTC.

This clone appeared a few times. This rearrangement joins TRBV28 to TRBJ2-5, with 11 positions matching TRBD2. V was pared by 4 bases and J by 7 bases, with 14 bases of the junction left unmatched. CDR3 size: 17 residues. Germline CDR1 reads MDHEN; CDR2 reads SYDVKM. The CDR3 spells CASSSPRLAGGFPTQYF. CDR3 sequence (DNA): TGTGCCAGCAGTTCCCCTCGGCTAGCGGGGGGATTTCCGACCCAGTACTTC.

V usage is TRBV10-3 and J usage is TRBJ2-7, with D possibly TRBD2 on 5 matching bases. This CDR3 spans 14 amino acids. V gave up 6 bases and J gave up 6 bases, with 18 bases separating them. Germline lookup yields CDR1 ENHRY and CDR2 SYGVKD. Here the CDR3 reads CAIRGDASRGEQYF. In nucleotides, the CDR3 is TGTGCCATCAGGGGAGACGCCTCCCGGGGCGAGCAGTACTTC.

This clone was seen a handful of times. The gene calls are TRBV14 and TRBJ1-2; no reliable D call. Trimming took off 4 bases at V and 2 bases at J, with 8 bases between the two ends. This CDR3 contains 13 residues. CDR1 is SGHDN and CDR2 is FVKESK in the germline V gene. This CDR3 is CASSPGRNYGYTF. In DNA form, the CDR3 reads TGTGCCAGCAGCCCGGGGAGAAACTATGGCTACACCTTC.

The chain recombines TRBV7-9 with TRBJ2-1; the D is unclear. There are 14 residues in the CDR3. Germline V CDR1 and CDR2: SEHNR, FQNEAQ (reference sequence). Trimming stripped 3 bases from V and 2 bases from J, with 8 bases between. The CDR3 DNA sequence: TGTGCCAGCAGCTTTAGCTACGCCTACAATGAGCAGTTCTTC. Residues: CASSFSYAYNEQFF.

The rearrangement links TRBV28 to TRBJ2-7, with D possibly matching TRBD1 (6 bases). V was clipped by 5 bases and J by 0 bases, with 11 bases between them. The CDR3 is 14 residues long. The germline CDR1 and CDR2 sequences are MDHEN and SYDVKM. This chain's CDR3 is CASSHRQDSYEQYF. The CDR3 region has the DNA TGTGCCAGCAGTCATCGACAGGACTCCTACGAGCAGTACTTC.

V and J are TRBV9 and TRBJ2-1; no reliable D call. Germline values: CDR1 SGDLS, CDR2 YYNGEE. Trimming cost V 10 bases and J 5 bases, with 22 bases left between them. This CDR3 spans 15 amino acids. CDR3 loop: CASSPGINPHNEQFF. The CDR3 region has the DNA TGTGCCTCCTCCCCCGGTATAAACCCACACAATGAGCAGTTCTTC.

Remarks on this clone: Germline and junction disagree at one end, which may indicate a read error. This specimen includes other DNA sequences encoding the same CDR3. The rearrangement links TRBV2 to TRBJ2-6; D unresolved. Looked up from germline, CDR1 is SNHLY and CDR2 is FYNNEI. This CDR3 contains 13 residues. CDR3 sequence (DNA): TGCGCCAGCCGGAGTGCTGGGGCCAACGTCCTGACTTTC. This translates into CASRSAGANVLTF. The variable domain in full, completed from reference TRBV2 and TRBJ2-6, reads EPEVTQTPSHQVTQMGQEVILRCVPISNHLYFYWYRQILGQKVEFLVSFYNNEISEKSEIFDDQFSVERPDGSNFTLKIRSTKLEDSAMYFCASRSAGANVLTFGAGSRLTVL.

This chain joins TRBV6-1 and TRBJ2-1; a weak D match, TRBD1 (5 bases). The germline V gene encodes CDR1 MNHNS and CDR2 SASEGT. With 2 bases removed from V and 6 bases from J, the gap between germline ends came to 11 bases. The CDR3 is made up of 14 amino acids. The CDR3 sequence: CASSETNRFNEQFF. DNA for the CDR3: TGTGCCAGCAGTGAAACAAACAGGTTCAATGAGCAGTTCTTC.

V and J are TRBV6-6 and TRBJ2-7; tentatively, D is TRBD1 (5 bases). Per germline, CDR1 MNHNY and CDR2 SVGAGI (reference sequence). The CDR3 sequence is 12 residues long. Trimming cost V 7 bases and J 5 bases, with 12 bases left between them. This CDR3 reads CASNNRGDEQYF. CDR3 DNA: TGTGCCAGCAATAATAGGGGTGACGAGCAGTACTTC.

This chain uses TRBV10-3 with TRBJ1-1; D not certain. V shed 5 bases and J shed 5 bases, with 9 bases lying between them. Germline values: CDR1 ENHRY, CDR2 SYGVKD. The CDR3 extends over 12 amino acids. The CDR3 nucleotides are TGTGCCATCAGTACCCGGGGAACTGAAGCTTTCTTT. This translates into CAISTRGTEAFF.

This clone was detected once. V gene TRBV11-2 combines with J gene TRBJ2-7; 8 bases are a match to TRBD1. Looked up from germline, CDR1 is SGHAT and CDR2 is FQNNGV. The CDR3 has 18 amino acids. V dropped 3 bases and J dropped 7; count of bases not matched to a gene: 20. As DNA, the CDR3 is TGTGCCAGCAGCTTGGACAGGGCCCAACCTCACCCTTACGATGAGCAGTACTTC. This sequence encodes CASSLDRAQPHPYDEQYF.

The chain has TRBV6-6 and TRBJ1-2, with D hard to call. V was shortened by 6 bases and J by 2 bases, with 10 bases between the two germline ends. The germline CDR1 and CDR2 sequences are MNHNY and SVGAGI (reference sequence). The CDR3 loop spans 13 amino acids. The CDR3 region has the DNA TGTGCCAGCAGGAGGGCCGCCAACTATGGCTACACCTTC. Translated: CASRRAANYGYTF.

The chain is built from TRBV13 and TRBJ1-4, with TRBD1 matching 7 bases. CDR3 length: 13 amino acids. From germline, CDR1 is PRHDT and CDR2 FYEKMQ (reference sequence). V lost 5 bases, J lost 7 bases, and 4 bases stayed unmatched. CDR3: CASSPQGIEKLFF. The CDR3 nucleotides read TGTGCCAGCAGCCCACAGGGGATTGAAAAACTGTTTTTT.

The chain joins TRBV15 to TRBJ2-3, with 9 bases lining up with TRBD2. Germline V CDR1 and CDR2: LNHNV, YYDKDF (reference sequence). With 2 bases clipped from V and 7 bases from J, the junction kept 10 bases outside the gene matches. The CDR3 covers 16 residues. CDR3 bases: TGTGCCACCAGCAGACCTACTAGCGGGCCCACGAATACGCAGTATTTT. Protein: CATSRPTSGPTNTQYF.

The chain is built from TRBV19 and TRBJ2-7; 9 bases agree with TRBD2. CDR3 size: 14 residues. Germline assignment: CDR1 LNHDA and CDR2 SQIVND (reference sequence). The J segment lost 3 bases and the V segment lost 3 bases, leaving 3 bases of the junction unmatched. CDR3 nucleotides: TGTGCCAGTAGTATGCGCGGGGGGGTCTACGAGCAGTACTTC. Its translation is CASSMRGGVYEQYF.